The 32 T cell receptor beta chains listed next were all sequenced from one sample in a study of cytomegalovirus exposure and HLA in healthy donors. In the PCR, 60 Vbeta and 13 Jbeta primers were used. This table comes from immunoSEQ multiplex PCR, and its TCRdb copy is limited to in-frame clones, with some not included. Found here are 65,000 or so clones, less than 70% of them singletons; the top ten hold around 2.8%. Material: PBMCs. These receptors were collected from a man aged 25-45 years in good health and CMV-seronegative.

Written as DNA, the CDR3 is TGTGCCAGCAGTTTCGAGGCAGACCTATATAGCAATCAGCCCCAGCATTTT. This translates into CASSFEADLYSNQPQHF. The V and J genes are TRBV28 and TRBJ1-5; D call uncertain. Per germline, CDR1 MDHEN and CDR2 SYDVKM. Trimming removed 3 bases from V and 0 bases from J, with 15 bases in between. CDR3 length: 17 residues. The full variable domain, in which reference TRBV28 and TRBJ1-5 provide the parts outside the CDR3, is DVKVTQSSRYLVKRTGEKVFLECVQDMDHENMFWYRQDPGLGLRLIYFSYDVKMKEKGDIPEGYSVSREKKERFSLILESASTNQTSMYLCASSFEADLYSNQPQHFGDGTRLSIL.

Only a few counts were recorded for this clone. The genes are TRBV2 and TRBJ1-5, with TRBD1 as a possible D gene (6 bases). CDR1 SNHLY and CDR2 FYNNEI come from the germline V gene. Between the trimmed V and J ends, which lost 7 bases and 7 bases, there was a span of 14 bases. This CDR3 is built from 13 residues. The CDR3 nucleotides read TGTGCCAGCACGGGGGGGGCTGGACAGCCCCAGCATTTT. Residues: CASTGGAGQPQHF.

This chain joins TRBV10-3 and TRBJ1-1; 7 bases fit TRBD1. This CDR3 has 14 residues. The ends lost 7 bases at V and 2 bases at J; junction bases unmatched: 7. The germline gives CDR1 ENHRY, CDR2 SYGVKD. The CDR3 region has the DNA TGTGCCATCAAACAGGGGCTGGGTAACACTGAAGCTTTCTTT. Translated: CAIKQGLGNTEAFF.

The chain couples TRBV7-9 to TRBJ2-5, with 7 bases fitting TRBD1. This CDR3 has 12 amino acids. CDR1 is SEHNR, CDR2 FQNEAQ, per germline (reference sequence). V was clipped by 6 bases and J by 4 bases; unmatched bases: 2. CDR3 sequence reads: CASRPGGETQYF. CDR3 sequence (DNA): TGTGCCAGCAGGCCAGGGGGAGAGACCCAGTACTTC.

V and J are TRBV25-1 and TRBJ2-5; D remains unclear. Germline V gives CDR1 MGHDK, CDR2 SYGVNS. V lost 3 bases to trimming and J lost 5 bases, with 10 bases between them. The CDR3 is made up of 13 amino acids. The CDR3 DNA reads TGTGCCAGCAGTGATGTAGTTCTGGAGACCCAGTACTTC. Residues: CASSDVVLETQYF.

The chain recombines TRBV30 with TRBJ1-5; no clear D. Germline V gene data show CDR1 as GTSNPN and CDR2 as SVGIG (reference sequence). With 5 bases removed from V and 3 bases from J, the gap between germline ends came to 14 bases. This CDR3 is 14 amino acids long. CDR3 protein: CAWVDTEDNQPQHF. CDR3 in DNA: TGTGCCTGGGTAGACACCGAAGACAATCAGCCCCAGCATTTT.

In DNA form, the CDR3 reads TGTGCCAGCAGCTTGTCCCTAGGTGCGGAAGCTTTCTTT. Translating gives CASSLSLGAEAFF. The chain joins TRBV7-6 to TRBJ1-1; D is uncertain. V gave up 3 bases and J gave up 8 bases, with 13 bases separating them. Germline loops: CDR1 SGHVS, CDR2 FNYEAQ. The CDR3 has 13 amino acids.

The chain carries TRBV6-5 and TRBJ1-6, with 8 bases lining up with TRBD1. Germline V CDR1 and CDR2: MNHEY, SVGAGI. The CDR3 sequence is 15 residues long. J was trimmed by 10 bases and V by 0 bases; bases with no gene match: 5. CDR3 bases: TGTGCCAGCAGTTACTCGGACAGGGCGCGATCACCCCTCCACTTT. The encoded protein is CASSYSDRARSPLHF.

CDR3 DNA sequence: TGTGCCACCAGCAGGAGGTTTCTGAATGAGCAGTTCTTC. Translation: CATSRRFLNEQFF. The chain uses TRBV15 and TRBJ2-1; D is undetermined. Deletions cut 3 bases from V and 7 bases from J, with 10 bases between. The CDR3 runs 13 residues. Germline V gives CDR1 LNHNV, CDR2 YYDKDF (reference sequence).

This chain connects TRBV2 to TRBJ2-7; no clear D gene. In germline, CDR1 is SNHLY, CDR2 FYNNEI. Trimming removed 6 bases from V and 2 bases from J, with 5 bases in between. CDR3 length: 11 residues. CDR3 in DNA: TGTGCCAGCAGCTCCCCCTACGAGCAGTACTTC. Its protein product is CASSSPYEQYF. The full variable domain, with the rest looked up from reference TRBV2 and TRBJ2-7, is EPEVTQTPSHQVTQMGQEVILRCVPISNHLYFYWYRQILGQKVEFLVSFYNNEISEKSEIFDDQFSVERPDGSNFTLKIRSTKLEDSAMYFCASSSPYEQYFGPGTRLTVT.

The chain links TRBV10-3 to TRBJ2-1; no clear D. Germline V lookup: CDR1 ENHRY, CDR2 SYGVKD. V was clipped by 2 bases and J by 1 base, with 9 bases between them. The CDR3 sequence is 15 residues long. In DNA, the CDR3 is TGTGCCATCAGTGAGGCGCTCCGGTCCTACAATGAGCAGTTCTTC. This sequence encodes CAISEALRSYNEQFF.

This clone was counted only a few times. The chain combines TRBV27 with TRBJ1-5; D gene ambiguous. V was pared by 3 bases and J by 4 bases, with 10 bases between. Germline CDR1 and CDR2: MNHEY and SMNVEV (reference sequence). There are 14 residues in the CDR3. In nucleotides, the CDR3 is TGTGCCAGCAGTTTTGGAGGGCGAAATCAGCCCCAGCATTTT. Translating gives CASSFGGRNQPQHF.

This clone was seen a handful of times. The CDR3 DNA follows: TGTGCCAGCTCAGTGACAGGGGTCAACAATGAGCAGTTCTTC. Translation: CASSVTGVNNEQFF. This chain uses TRBV18 with TRBJ2-1, with TRBD1 matching over 8 bases. The CDR3 has 14 amino acids. Trimming removed 5 bases from V and 5 bases from J; junction bases left unmatched: 5. Germline V gene lookup returns CDR1 KGHSH and CDR2 LQKENI.

This clone has just a few counts. The chain joins TRBV4-1 to TRBJ2-2; TRBD1 agrees at 9 bases. Germline V gives CDR1 MGHRA, CDR2 YSYEKL. V gave up 3 bases and J gave up 4 bases; unmatched junction bases: 3. The CDR3 has 15 residues. CDR3 in DNA: TGCGCCAGCAGCCAGGGGGACAGGGTCACCGGGGAGCTGTTTTTT. Translated: CASSQGDRVTGELFF.

There are a few counts of this clone. The chain recombines TRBV6-6 with TRBJ1-2; the D gene is possibly TRBD1 (6 bases). Germline CDR1 reads MNHNY; CDR2 reads SVGAGI (reference sequence). This CDR3 region has 13 residues. The V and J ends lost 5 bases and 2 bases respectively, with 9 bases between them. For the CDR3, the DNA is TGTGCCAGCAGTAAGCAGGGGAACTATGGCTACACCTTC. Translated, it gives CASSKQGNYGYTF.

This clone showed up just once. The chain combines TRBV5-1 with TRBJ1-1; no definite D call. CDR3 length: 10 amino acids. V shed 1 base and J shed 11 bases, with 6 bases lying between them. The germline V gene encodes CDR1 SGHRS and CDR2 YFSETQ. The CDR3 sequence: CASSLLFAFF. In nucleotides, the CDR3 is TGCGCCAGCAGCTTGCTCTTTGCTTTCTTT. The full variable domain, rest sourced from reference TRBV5-1 and TRBJ1-1, is KAGVTQTPRYLIKTRGQQVTLSCSPISGHRSVSWYQQTPGQGLQFLFEYFSETQRNKGNFPGRFSGRQFSNSRSEMNVSTLELGDSALYLCASSLLFAFFGQGTRLTVV.

This clone appeared a few times. The rearrangement joins TRBV4-1 to TRBJ2-7; 7 bases map to TRBD1. Trimming took 8 bases from V and 0 from J; bases not matched to a gene: 4. Germline V gene data show CDR1 as MGHRA and CDR2 as YSYEKL. The CDR3 loop spans 13 amino acids. CDR3: CASAQGVSYEQYF. In DNA, the CDR3 is TGCGCCAGCGCCCAGGGGGTCTCCTACGAGCAGTACTTC.

The chain links TRBV25-1 to TRBJ1-2; D is possibly TRBD1 (5 bases). The CDR3 is 13 residues long. V was trimmed by 3 bases and J by 5 bases, leaving 10 bases between them. CDR1 and CDR2 (germline): MGHDK, SYGVNS. The CDR3 is CASSEGGRYGYTF. The CDR3, as DNA: TGTGCCAGCAGTGAGGGGGGGAGGTATGGCTACACCTTC.

V usage is TRBV9 and J usage is TRBJ2-5; D is perhaps TRBD2 (5 bases). CDR1 and CDR2 (germline): SGDLS, YYNGEE. The CDR3 is 14 residues long. V shed 3 bases and J shed 4 bases, with 13 bases lying between them. CDR3 in DNA: TGTGCCAGCAGCGACAAGAACGGGGTAGAGACCCAGTACTTC. Protein: CASSDKNGVETQYF.

This sequence joins TRBV6-5 and TRBJ2-7, with TRBD1 matching 12 bases. Per germline, CDR1 MNHEY and CDR2 SVGAGI. The CDR3 contains 14 residues. J lost 4 bases, V lost 6 bases, and 4 bases had no gene match. In DNA, the CDR3 is TGTGCCAGCAGCGGGACAGGGGGCGTATACGAGCAGTACTTC. Translating gives CASSGTGGVYEQYF.

This chain uses TRBV2 with TRBJ1-5; 10 positions match TRBD1. The V segment lost 5 bases and the J segment 5 bases; nucleotides outside the gene matches: 3. Germline loops: CDR1 SNHLY, CDR2 FYNNEI. CDR3 length: 14 residues. The CDR3 DNA is TGTGCCAGCAGTTGGACAGGGGGAGATCAGCCCCAGCATTTT. This sequence encodes CASSWTGGDQPQHF.

This sequence joins TRBV6-1 and TRBJ2-3; a possible D gene is TRBD1 (5 bases). V lost 5 bases and J 1 base, leaving 13 bases between the germline ends. The CDR3 length is 15 residues. Germline V lookup: CDR1 MNHNS, CDR2 SASEGT. The CDR3 DNA sequence: TGTGCCAGCAGTACCCCGGAGACAGGCACAGATACGCAGTATTTT. Translating it yields CASSTPETGTDTQYF.

This chain uses TRBV25-1 with TRBJ2-7; no clear D. V was shortened by 11 bases and J by 2 bases, with 16 bases between the two germline ends. Germline loops: CDR1 MGHDK, CDR2 SYGVNS. The CDR3 sequence is 13 residues long. The CDR3 loop is CAGQNSLTYEQYF. The DNA for the CDR3 is TGTGCCGGCCAAAACAGCCTCACCTACGAGCAGTACTTC.

This clone is judged medium-sized (0.01 to 0.1%). This sample also contains other DNA sequences that code for the same CDR3. This chain joins TRBV2 and TRBJ1-6; TRBD1 matches 7 bases. CDR1 is SNHLY, CDR2 FYNNEI, per germline. The CDR3 has 14 residues. The J segment lost 7 bases and the V segment lost 6 bases, leaving 6 bases of the junction unmatched. CDR3 amino acids: CASRRQGVNSPLHF. Written as DNA, the CDR3 is TGTGCCAGCAGACGACAGGGTGTGAATTCACCCCTCCACTTT.

V is TRBV5-1 and J is TRBJ1-1, with TRBD1 matching over 9 bases. Germline values: CDR1 SGHRS, CDR2 YFSETQ. With 3 bases clipped from V and 12 bases from J, the junction kept 3 bases outside the gene matches. There are 11 residues in the CDR3. Written as DNA, the CDR3 is TGCGCCAGCAGCTCGGGACAGGGAACTTTCTTT. Translating gives CASSSGQGTFF.

This chain connects TRBV5-1 to TRBJ1-4; possible D gene TRBD1, 5 bases. CDR3 length: 15 residues. V was pared by 2 bases and J by 3 bases, with 11 bases between. In germline, CDR1 is SGHRS, CDR2 YFSETQ. The CDR3 is CASSFGGESNEKLFF. The CDR3 region has the DNA TGCGCCAGCAGCTTTGGGGGGGAATCTAATGAAAAACTGTTTTTT. Using reference TRBV5-1 and TRBJ1-4 for the parts outside the CDR3, the full variable domain is KAGVTQTPRYLIKTRGQQVTLSCSPISGHRSVSWYQQTPGQGLQFLFEYFSETQRNKGNFPGRFSGRQFSNSRSEMNVSTLELGDSALYLCASSFGGESNEKLFFGSGTQLSVL.

CDR3 bases: TGTGCCAGCAGCGTAGTTTCAATGAACACTGAAGCTTTCTTT. It specifies CASSVVSMNTEAFF. The chain recombines TRBV9 with TRBJ1-1; no clear D. From germline, CDR1 is SGDLS and CDR2 YYNGEE. CDR3 length: 14 residues. V was shortened by 0 bases and J by 0 bases, with 6 bases between the two germline ends.

The chain has TRBV9 and TRBJ2-3; D remains unclear. V was shortened by 0 bases and J by 2 bases, with 7 bases between the two germline ends. CDR1 is SGDLS and CDR2 is YYNGEE in the germline V gene. The length of the CDR3 is 14 residues. The CDR3 nucleotides are TGTGCCAGCAGCGTAGGAGCTATCACAGATACGCAGTATTTT. Translated, it gives CASSVGAITDTQYF.

This chain joins TRBV6-5 and TRBJ2-1; 11 positions match TRBD2. The CDR3 loop spans 15 amino acids. The germline V gene encodes CDR1 MNHEY and CDR2 SVGAGI. V shed 5 bases and J 7 bases; nucleotides not matched to a gene: 7. The DNA of the CDR3 is TGTGCCAGCAGTCTTAGCGGGGGGGCCAGGAATGAGCAGTTCTTC. Its translation is CASSLSGGARNEQFF.

The V gene is TRBV6-1, the J gene TRBJ2-3, with D maybe TRBD1 (5 bases). Trimming took off 3 bases at V and 0 bases at J, with 13 bases between the two ends. The CDR3 length is 16 residues. In germline, CDR1 is MNHNS, CDR2 SASEGT. The CDR3 sequence: CASSEGPPESTDTQYF. The CDR3 coding sequence is TGTGCCAGCAGTGAGGGGCCCCCGGAGAGCACAGATACGCAGTATTTT.

The chain couples TRBV27 to TRBJ2-5, with 9 bases that match TRBD2. CDR3 length equals 14 residues. The germline gives CDR1 MNHEY, CDR2 SMNVEV (reference sequence). V was clipped by 5 bases and J by 4 bases; unmatched bases: 5. CDR3: CASSIGLARETQYF. CDR3 bases: TGTGCCAGCAGTATAGGACTAGCGAGAGAGACCCAGTACTTC.

The chain recombines TRBV6-5 with TRBJ1-2, with D perhaps TRBD1 (6 bases). The V gene lost 0 bases and the J gene lost 4 bases, with 15 bases spanning the gap. The germline CDR1 and CDR2 sequences are MNHEY and SVGAGI. The CDR3 is 16 amino acids. The CDR3 DNA reads as TGTGCCAGCAGTTACTCCACGCTTAGGGGGGGCTATGGCTACACCTTC. Translated: CASSYSTLRGGYGYTF.